This T cell receptor beta chain was retrieved from a study of blood T cell repertoires in COVID-19 (dated by TCRdb to the early 2020s). For the wider study: Collaborator samples came from the United States, Italy and Spain and covered acute and convalescent phases of COVID-19. The repertoires were released in a freely available public database meant as a resource for research on the immune response to SARS-CoV-2. The material from the prospective study consisted of cDNA or gDNA derived from T cells, B-cell-depleted T cells, or PBMCs. Deeply sampled blood TCRbeta repertoires from subjects exposed to, actively infected with, or recovered from COVID-19 were included in the dataset. A de-identified subject ID, COVID-19 status, age in years and sex were almost always included in the sample metadata. Where available, HLA class I and class II types were taken from metadata supplied by the sample provider and were not determined by assay-based typing. The samples were drawn from two sources: the first 160 participants of the ongoing ImmuneRACE study, and 1,254 subjects contributed by 6 global collaborators.

Here V drops 3 bases and J drops 4 bases, and the junction holds 7 bases not matched to any gene. The CDR3 sequence holds 15 residues, the cysteine and phenylalanine included. The DNA shown is the 45-base CDR3, in frame from base 1. From a lookup of the germline V gene, CDR1 and CDR2 are LGHNA and YNFKEQ. Results and caveats for the whole study, not just this receptor: Clinical and demographic metadata were provided uncurated, with the amount varying by source and participant.

Of note for this clone: Which antigen it targets is not known. Qualities for individual bases were not recorded, and no much larger clone is one base off.

In the prospective study, participants were 18 to 89 years old, resided in about two dozen geographic areas of the United States, and were enrolled through a virtual design. To assign participants to cohorts, the prospective study relied on clinical history that participants themselves reported in a screening survey and a study questionnaire. For ImmuneRACE Cohort 3, a participant was defined as recovered based on two consecutive negative NP/OP PCR tests, clearance by a healthcare professional, or resolution of symptoms. In the prospective study, mobile phlebotomists collected whole blood, serum and a nasopharyngeal or oropharyngeal swab from each participant. Prospective study participants could optionally give additional blood draws and questionnaires over an approximately two-month period. Before DNA extraction, blood samples from the prospective study were shipped at room temperature or frozen.

TCRbeta CDR3 regions were amplified from genomic DNA by means of the immunoSEQ Assay, a bias-controlled multiplex PCR. As for how the authors treated the data: Within the assay, amplification of reference gene primers was used to estimate how many nucleated cells each sample contained. To quantify the absolute abundance of each unique TCRbeta CDR3 rearrangement, sequence reads were collapsed and filtered. For each sample, productive Simpson clonality was calculated as the square root of Simpson's diversity index across productive rearrangements. The source is immuneACCESS, and TCRdb retained only in-frame sequences with V and J called. Part of the clones is not carried over; for the studies checked, unresolved V genes explain less than half of this, and the remainder is unexplained. V, J and clone size derive from that table, while D and trimming were established from the DNA sequence. This sample has roughly 350,000 clones in its table, and more than 90% of those were observed once. The ten largest clones add up to 15% to 20% of the sample.

Material for sequencing was PBMCs or T cells enriched from blood (not recorded which). Here the chain combines TRBV4-2 and TRBJ1-2; 8 bases in the middle match TRBD1. This receptor was taken from a woman in her twenties or thirties who had recovered from COVID-19. CDR3 reads: CASSQGQASTYGYTF. In nucleotides, the sequence is TGTGCCAGCAGCCAGGGACAGGCAAGTACCTATGGCTACACCTTC.